The 25 T cell receptor beta chains in this list originate from one sample, sequenced in a study of shared clonotypes between healthy human individuals (dated by TCRdb to the early 2020s). Libraries came from the immunoSEQ multiplex PCR assay. The table was pulled from immuneACCESS by TCRdb, which kept in-frame rearrangements only. Such tables lose some clones; where checked, under half of the loss comes from unresolved V genes, and the rest has no known cause. The sample table lists some 500,000 clones, approximately 77% of them with a count of one. The ten largest make up about 12% of the sample. The sequenced material came from PBMCs. All receptors come from a woman aged 40 to 55 in good health. Some clones in this sample may be carry-over from other donors' samples.

This clone showed up just a few times. Given a far larger clone just one base away, this is likely a sequencing read error. The chain carries TRBV11-2 and TRBJ1-4; D remains unclear. CDR3 length equals 12 residues. CDR1 SGHAT and CDR2 FQNNGV come from the germline V gene. The CDR3 protein is CTSSLWREKLFF. The DNA for the CDR3 is TGTACCAGCAGCTTATGGAGGGAAAAACTGTTTTTT.

The chain has TRBV9 and TRBJ2-3; D is uncertain. Germline V gene sequence: CDR1 SGDLS, CDR2 YYNGEE. The V end lost 2 bases, the J end lost 1 base, and 5 bases lay between the germline ends. CDR3 length: 13 amino acids. This chain's CDR3 is CASSVSGTDTQYF. In DNA form, the CDR3 reads TGTGCCAGCAGCGTCAGCGGCACAGATACGCAGTATTTT.

This chain joins TRBV7-9 and TRBJ1-4; maybe TRBD1 (5 bases). Germline V lookup: CDR1 SEHNR, CDR2 FQNEAQ (reference sequence). Trimming left V 8 bases short and J 5 bases short, with 18 bases between. This CDR3 is 15 amino acids long. The CDR3 loop reads CASGMGMGGNEKLFF. CDR3 DNA: TGTGCCAGCGGGATGGGCATGGGGGGAAATGAAAAACTGTTTTTT.

This clone was recorded many times. Other DNA sequences in this specimen translate into the identical CDR3. This chain uses TRBV30 with TRBJ1-6, with D perhaps TRBD1 (5 bases). The germline CDR1 and CDR2 sequences are GTSNPN and SVGIG (reference sequence). Between the trimmed V and J ends, which lost 5 bases and 7 bases, there was a span of 15 bases. CDR3 length: 14 residues. CDR3 residues: CAWQVGTENSPLHF. In DNA, the CDR3 is TGTGCCTGGCAGGTGGGGACCGAGAATTCACCCCTCCACTTT.

The V call is TRBV5-4, the J call TRBJ2-3, with TRBD2 matching 10 bases. This CDR3 contains 17 residues. V trimming: 4 bases; J trimming: 2 bases; junction bases outside the gene matches: 10. Germline loops: CDR1 SGHNT, CDR2 YYREEE (reference sequence). The CDR3 DNA sequence: TGTGCCAGCAGCCTGGCCGGGAGCGGGAGGGTCACAGATACGCAGTATTTT. It translates to CASSLAGSGRVTDTQYF.

The V gene is TRBV18, the J gene TRBJ2-5; no definite D call. The CDR3 is 13 amino acids. Germline V gene sequence: CDR1 KGHSH, CDR2 LQKENI. Trimming shortened V by 3 bases and J by 4 bases, and 9 bases separated the two germline ends. The CDR3 loop is CASSPWTGETQYF. The CDR3 coding sequence is TGTGCCAGCTCACCCTGGACCGGAGAGACCCAGTACTTC.

This chain connects TRBV5-1 to TRBJ2-1; 15 bases agree with TRBD2. The V and J ends lost 7 bases and 9 bases, in that order; junction bases with no gene match: 8. CDR1 SGHRS and CDR2 YFSETQ come from the germline V gene. The CDR3 runs 15 residues. The CDR3 DNA reads as TGCGCCAGCGAAAGGACTAGCGGGAGGGAGGGTGAGCAGTTCTTC. Translating gives CASERTSGREGEQFF. Drawing the rest from reference TRBV5-1 and TRBJ2-1, the complete variable domain is KAGVTQTPRYLIKTRGQQVTLSCSPISGHRSVSWYQQTPGQGLQFLFEYFSETQRNKGNFPGRFSGRQFSNSRSEMNVSTLELGDSALYLCASERTSGREGEQFFGPGTRLTVL.

This clone showed up just once. The rearrangement uses TRBV30 and TRBJ1-4; the match to TRBD1 covers 8 bases. The length of the CDR3 is 14 residues. The ends lost 2 bases at V and 7 bases at J; junction bases unmatched: 6. The germline V gene has CDR1 GTSNPN and CDR2 SVGIG (reference sequence). CDR3 sequence: CAWSRPGGGEKLFF. In nucleotides, the CDR3 is TGTGCCTGGAGTCGGCCAGGGGGCGGTGAAAAACTGTTTTTT.

About this clone: This likely came from a read error, as a far larger clone is one base away. This chain joins TRBV5-6 and TRBJ2-2; D is ambiguous. Per germline, CDR1 SGHDT and CDR2 YYEEEE. This CDR3 spans 16 amino acids. CDR3 DNA: TGTGTCAGCAGCTTGCAGGCAGGTAATAGGTCCGGGGAGCTGTTTTTT. Protein sequence: CVSSLQAGNRSGELFF.

CDR3 in amino acids: CASRRTSGRPRENIQYF. CDR3 sequence (DNA): TGTGCCAGCAGAAGGACTAGCGGGAGGCCGAGGGAAAACATTCAGTACTTC. The genes are TRBV28 and TRBJ2-4, with TRBD2 matching over 14 bases. CDR1 and CDR2 from the germline V gene are MDHEN and SYDVKM. Trimming cost V 6 bases and J 5 bases; bases outside gene matches: 9. The CDR3 spans 17 residues.

To note about this clone: This sequence is one base from a far larger clone and is likely a read error. J is TRBJ1-4 and V is TRBV25-1, with TRBD1 as a possible D gene (6 bases). The CDR3 sequence is 16 residues long. Germline values: CDR1 MGHDK, CDR2 SYGVNS. The V end was cut by 3 bases, the J end by 0 bases, with 11 bases between. In nucleotides, the CDR3 is TGTGCCAGCAGTGATATAGGGGACACAACTAATGAAAAACTGTTTTTT. As protein: CASSDIGDTTNEKLFF.

V usage is TRBV10-2 and J usage is TRBJ2-7, with D unresolved. The CDR3 runs to 14 residues. Germline loops: CDR1 WSHSY, CDR2 SAAADI. V was trimmed by 0 bases and J by 2 bases, leaving 8 bases between them. CDR3 in amino acids: CASSESAAAYEQYF. CDR3 nucleotide sequence: TGCGCCAGCAGTGAGTCGGCGGCGGCCTACGAGCAGTACTTC.

On this clone: This sequence is one base from a far larger clone and is likely a read error. The chain combines TRBV28 with TRBJ2-7; 7 positions agree with TRBD2. Germline CDR1 and CDR2: MDHEN and SYDVKM. The V and J ends lost 6 bases and 5 bases, in that order; junction bases with no gene match: 13. The CDR3 is made up of 15 amino acids. The CDR3 nucleotides read TGTGCCAGCAGCGGACTAGGATGGGTTTCCCACGAGCAGTACTTC. This translates into CASSGLGWVSHEQYF.

The V call is TRBV4-1, the J call TRBJ1-1, with TRBD1 identical over 7 bases. Germline assignment: CDR1 MGHRA and CDR2 YSYEKL. V was pared by 6 bases and J by 2 bases, with 12 bases of the junction left unmatched. The length of the CDR3 is 16 residues. The DNA of the CDR3 is TGCGCCAGCAGGGCCCGAACGGGACAGCAAAACACTGAAGCTTTCTTT. Translating it yields CASRARTGQQNTEAFF.

As to this clone: A far larger clone is one base from this, pointing to a likely read error. DNA of the CDR3: TGTGCCAGCAGCGAGGGACTAGCGGGAGGTCCCGGGGAGCTGTTTTTT. Protein: CASSEGLAGGPGELFF. The chain employs TRBV5-6 and TRBJ2-2, with 15 bases that match TRBD2. Germline CDR1 SGHDT, CDR2 YYEEEE. The CDR3 covers 16 residues. V gave up 4 bases and J gave up 6 bases; unmatched junction bases: 4.

V usage is TRBV5-1 and J usage is TRBJ2-7; 9 bases line up with TRBD1. CDR3 length equals 14 residues. The trim removed 4 bases at V and 1 base at J, leaving 3 bases unmatched. CDR1 and CDR2 (germline): SGHRS, YFSETQ. The chain's CDR3 is CASSQTGGSYEQYF. CDR3 sequence (DNA): TGCGCCAGCAGCCAGACAGGGGGGTCCTACGAGCAGTACTTC.

The CDR3 DNA follows: TGTGCCAGTAGTAAGGCAAGACAGGGGATTTATGGCAATCAGCCCCAGCATTTT. Its translation: CASSKARQGIYGNQPQHF. This sequence joins TRBV19 and TRBJ1-5; TRBD1 matches at 8 bases. V gave up 4 bases and J gave up 2 bases; unmatched junction bases: 13. This CDR3 comprises 18 residues. CDR1 LNHDA and CDR2 SQIVND come from the germline V gene (reference sequence).

This chain joins TRBV10-2 and TRBJ2-6; the D is unclear. The CDR3 consists of 14 residues. Trimming removed 9 bases from V and 1 base from J, with 10 bases in between. Germline lookup yields CDR1 WSHSY and CDR2 SAAADI. The CDR3 DNA follows: TGCGCCAGTCTGGTTAGGTCTGGGGCCAACGTCCTGACTTTC. This gives the protein CASLVRSGANVLTF.

The V and J genes are TRBV6-6 and TRBJ1-4; TRBD1 agrees at 7 bases. The germline V gene encodes CDR1 MNHNY and CDR2 SVGAGI (reference sequence). The CDR3 covers 14 residues. Trimming cost V 6 bases and J 5 bases; bases outside gene matches: 6. CDR3 DNA: TGTGCCAGCAGACCACAGGGGAAAAATGAAAAACTGTTTTTT. It encodes CASRPQGKNEKLFF.

Points on this clone: The likely explanation is a read error, given a far larger clone one base away. This chain connects TRBV30 to TRBJ1-1; D possibly corresponds to TRBD1 (5 bases). The CDR3 extends over 14 amino acids. V shed 5 bases and J shed 6 bases, with 19 bases lying between them. Per germline, CDR1 GTSNPN and CDR2 SVGIG (reference sequence). The CDR3: CAWDNTGGTPEAFF. DNA of the CDR3: TGTGCCTGGGACAACACTGGGGGGACCCCTGAAGCTTTCTTT.

The rearrangement links TRBV5-6 to TRBJ1-4, with D uncertain. The ends were cut back, 0 bases at V and 3 bases at J, with 6 bases in the middle. Germline V CDR1 and CDR2: SGHDT, YYEEEE. CDR3 size: 14 residues. The CDR3 bases are TGTGCCAGCAGCTTGGGCGCCTCTAATGAAAAACTGTTTTTT. This encodes CASSLGASNEKLFF.

The chain carries TRBV10-3 and TRBJ1-1; D possibly corresponds to TRBD1 (5 bases). Germline loops: CDR1 ENHRY, CDR2 SYGVKD. V shed 6 bases and J shed 4 bases, with 12 bases lying between them. The CDR3 is 13 amino acids. The CDR3 region is CAIRTEGTTEAFF. For the CDR3, the DNA is TGTGCCATCAGGACAGAAGGGACCACTGAAGCTTTCTTT.

In its sample, this clone was seen once. This sequence is one base from a far larger clone and is likely a read error. This chain joins TRBV4-3 and TRBJ2-1, with D perhaps matching TRBD2 (5 bases). CDR1 LGHNA and CDR2 YSLEER come from the germline V gene. The CDR3 has 13 residues. Trimming removed 0 bases from V and 14 bases from J, with 14 bases in between. CDR3 protein: CASSQEPVASKFF. The CDR3, as DNA: TGCGCCAGCAGCCAAGAGCCGGTGGCTAGCAAGTTCTTC.

This chain uses TRBV5-4 with TRBJ1-2, with 7 bases identical to TRBD1. CDR3 size: 16 residues. The germline V gene has CDR1 SGHNT and CDR2 YYREEE (reference sequence). With V trimmed by 4 bases and J by 2 bases, 11 bases remained unmatched. Here the CDR3 DNA reads TGTGCCAGCAGCCAAAAAAATCCGGGACAGAACTATGGCTACACCTTC. Protein: CASSQKNPGQNYGYTF.

The CDR3 nucleotides are TGTGCCAGCAGTCGCGGACTAGCTTGGCAGTTCTTC. Amino acid sequence: CASSRGLAWQFF. The genes are TRBV6-6 and TRBJ2-1; 8 nucleotides match TRBD2. Germline assignment: CDR1 MNHNY and CDR2 SVGAGI (reference sequence). The ends lost 5 bases at V and 12 bases at J; junction bases unmatched: 6. The CDR3 has 12 amino acids.